This T cell receptor (beta chain) was found in a study of blood T cell repertoires in COVID-19. V lost 5 bases and J 4 bases, leaving 17 bases between the germline ends. Germline CDR1 reads SGHTA; CDR2 reads FQGNSA. The CDR3 contains 15 residues. Measured with immunoSEQ multiplex PCR; TCRdb has only the in-frame clones, and not every one. The sample shows tens of thousands of clones, roughly 92% of them seen only once. The V gene is TRBV7-2, the J gene TRBJ1-2; TRBD1 might be the D (5 bases). Material for sequencing was peripheral blood. The receptor's source is a man between 50 and 59 years old with active COVID-19. The DNA for the CDR3 is TGTGCCAGCAGCCCTAGACAGTTAAGTCTCTATGGCTACACCTTC. This encodes CASSPRQLSLYGYTF.